A selection of T cell receptor beta chains follows, all from one sample in a study of blood T cell repertoires in COVID-19. Assay used: immunoSEQ multiplex PCR; TCRdb lists only in-frame clones, some missing. The repertoire consists of around 180,000 clones, with 80% to 85% occurring once and the leading ten covering 4.5% to 6.5%. Sequences were obtained from peripheral blood. Receptors were obtained from a woman younger than 45 with acute or convalescent COVID-19. The CDR3 runs from the conserved cysteine through the conserved F or W. A D gene is named only where the DNA matches it firmly. The size of a clone is reported for some rows only, either as once, few or many, or as a class for expanded clones.

abundance: few; j_gene: TRBJ2-5; d_gene: TRBD2; v_gene: TRBV7-2; len: 16; CDR3aa: CASRVTSGGIKETQYF; CDR3nt: TGTGCCAGCAGGGTGACTAGCGGGGGGATTAAGGAGACCCAGTACTTC
abundance: NA; j_gene: TRBJ2-7; d_gene: TRBD2; v_gene: TRBV27; len: 13; CDR3aa: CASSLSRTSIEYF; CDR3nt: TGTGCCAGCAGTTTATCCCGGACTAGCATTGAGTACTTC
abundance: NA; j_gene: TRBJ2-5; d_gene: NA; v_gene: TRBV28; len: 13; CDR3aa: CASRASGQETQYF; CDR3nt: TGTGCCAGCAGGGCCTCAGGGCAAGAGACCCAGTACTTC
abundance: few; j_gene: TRBJ2-7; d_gene: TRBD2; v_gene: TRBV5-1; len: 17; CDR3aa: CASSSGTSGAPAYEQYF; CDR3nt: TGCGCCAGCAGCTCAGGGACTAGCGGGGCCCCCGCCTACGAGCAGTACTTC
abundance: NA; j_gene: TRBJ1-1; d_gene: NA; v_gene: TRBV5-1; len: 13; CDR3aa: CASSPGGFTEAFF; CDR3nt: TGCGCCAGCAGCCCCGGGGGGTTCACTGAAGCTTTCTTT
abundance: NA; j_gene: TRBJ2-3; d_gene: TRBD2; v_gene: TRBV15; len: 15; CDR3aa: CATSGPGLVADTQYF; CDR3nt: TGTGCCACCAGCGGACCGGGACTAGTCGCAGATACGCAGTATTTT
abundance: NA; j_gene: TRBJ1-1; d_gene: TRBD1; v_gene: TRBV12-5; len: 13; CDR3aa: CASGLQGYTEAFF; CDR3nt: TGTGCTAGTGGTTTACAGGGGTACACTGAAGCTTTCTTT
abundance: NA; j_gene: TRBJ2-6; d_gene: NA; v_gene: TRBV5-1; len: 15; CDR3aa: CASSFSGTGANVLTF; CDR3nt: TGCGCCAGCAGCTTTTCAGGGACAGGGGCCAACGTCCTGACTTTC
abundance: NA; j_gene: TRBJ2-1; d_gene: NA; v_gene: TRBV9; len: 15; CDR3aa: CASSEAGTPYNEQFF; CDR3nt: TGTGCCAGCAGCGAAGCCGGGACTCCCTACAATGAGCAGTTCTTC
abundance: NA; j_gene: TRBJ2-2; d_gene: NA; v_gene: TRBV7-2; len: 15; CDR3aa: CASRSGVPNTGELFF; CDR3nt: TGTGCCAGCCGGTCGGGGGTCCCGAACACCGGGGAGCTGTTTTTT
abundance: NA; j_gene: TRBJ1-1; d_gene: NA; v_gene: TRBV11-2; len: 14; CDR3aa: CASSSLDRNTEAFF; CDR3nt: TGTGCCAGCAGCTCACTTGACAGGAACACTGAAGCTTTCTTT
abundance: once; j_gene: TRBJ2-1; d_gene: NA; v_gene: TRBV27; len: 16; CDR3aa: CASSPRGGATYNEQFF; CDR3nt: TGTGCCAGCAGTCCCCGCGGTGGGGCGACCTACAATGAGCAGTTCTTC
abundance: few; j_gene: TRBJ1-1; d_gene: NA; v_gene: TRBV11-3; len: 17; CDR3aa: CASSQGGATGDNTEAFF; CDR3nt: TGTGCCAGCAGCCAAGGGGGAGCAACCGGGGATAACACTGAAGCTTTCTTT
abundance: NA; j_gene: TRBJ1-5; d_gene: NA; v_gene: TRBV4-1; len: 16; CDR3aa: CASSHRLTGSNQPQHF; CDR3nt: TGCGCCAGCAGCCATAGACTGACAGGCTCCAATCAGCCCCAGCATTTT
abundance: NA; j_gene: TRBJ1-5; d_gene: TRBD1; v_gene: TRBV25-1; len: 14; CDR3aa: CASSGTGSNQPQHF; CDR3nt: TGTGCCAGCAGCGGGACAGGGAGCAATCAGCCCCAGCATTTT
abundance: NA; j_gene: TRBJ2-7; d_gene: TRBD2; v_gene: TRBV19; len: 17; CDR3aa: CASSIDSGTSATYEQYF; CDR3nt: TGTGCCAGTAGTATAGATTCAGGGACTAGCGCGACCTACGAGCAGTACTTC
abundance: many; j_gene: TRBJ1-4; d_gene: NA; v_gene: TRBV27; len: 15; CDR3aa: CASSRSGVLNEKLFF; CDR3nt: TGTGCCAGCAGTCGGTCAGGGGTCCTAAATGAAAAACTGTTTTTT
abundance: NA; j_gene: TRBJ2-1; d_gene: TRBD2; v_gene: TRBV10-3; len: 14; CDR3aa: CAISKLAGDNEQFF; CDR3nt: TGTGCCATCAGTAAGCTAGCGGGCGACAATGAGCAGTTCTTC
abundance: NA; j_gene: TRBJ1-1; d_gene: NA; v_gene: TRBV19; len: 13; CDR3aa: CASSFRGNTEAFF; CDR3nt: TGTGCCAGTAGCTTCAGGGGAAACACTGAAGCTTTCTTT